This T cell receptor (beta chain) originates from a study of immune evolution from preneoplasia to lung adenocarcinoma. In the study overall: HLA loss of heterozygosity: approximately 7.5% AIS, about 15% MIA, about 35% ADC, none AAH. Study-level points and caveats: Top clone share appeared to fall from AAH through AIS, MIA, adenocarcinoma. Clonality was highest in normal lung, lower in later-stage lesions apparently.

Assay used: immunoSEQ multiplex PCR; TCRdb lists only in-frame clones, some missing. The profile shows thousands of clones, approximately 85% of them singletons. CDR3 length: 16 amino acids. CDR1 is SEHNR and CDR2 is FQNEAQ in the germline V gene (reference sequence). The germline V and J ends were trimmed by 4 bases and 5 bases, with 20 bases remaining between them. This clone was seen just once. Its antigen is not identified. Two lung cancer pathologists independently confirmed each histologic diagnosis. Sequencing input: FFPE minimally invasive lung adenocarcinoma tissue. This TCR derives from a person aged 70 to 80 with lung adenocarcinoma. The chain employs TRBV7-9 and TRBJ1-2; TRBD1 might be the D (6 bases). The DNA of the CDR3 is TGTGCCAGCAGCTCCCAACGGTGGGGGCCGGATTATGGCTACACCTTC. Residues: CASSSQRWGPDYGYTF.